The next 19 T cell receptor beta chains were all read from a single sample in a study of beta chain features in type 1 diabetes. cDNA synthesis used the whole RNA isolate, giving expressed TCRB sequences. Assay used: immunoSEQ multiplex PCR; TCRdb lists only in-frame clones, some missing. The sample includes around 300,000 clones, roughly 9.6% of them seen just once. Sequenced material: naive CD4+ T cells from blood. These TCRs come from a young woman in good health.

The V call is TRBV7-6, the J call TRBJ2-1; the match to TRBD2 covers 12 bases. Germline assignment: CDR1 SGHVS and CDR2 FNYEAQ. This CDR3 contains 17 residues. V shed 1 base, J shed 5 bases, and the junction held 6 bases outside the gene matches. CDR3: CASSLGRLAGADNEQFF. In DNA, the CDR3 is TGTGCCAGCAGCTTAGGTCGACTAGCGGGAGCTGACAATGAGCAGTTCTTC.

The rearrangement links TRBV29-1 to TRBJ2-7, with TRBD2 matching 8 bases. The CDR3 is made up of 14 amino acids. Per the germline V gene, CDR1 is SQVTM and CDR2 is ANQGSEA. V gave up 2 bases and J gave up 6 bases; unmatched junction bases: 9. The CDR3 bases are TGCAGCGTTGAAACTAGCGGTCTTGGTGGCGAGCAGTACTTC. This sequence encodes CSVETSGLGGEQYF.

This clone was observed a handful of times. V gene TRBV18 combines with J gene TRBJ1-4; TRBD1 might be the D (5 bases). The germline V gene encodes CDR1 KGHSH and CDR2 LQKENI. There are 14 residues in the CDR3. V lost 3 bases to trimming and J lost 7 bases, with 12 bases between them. The CDR3 sequence is CASSPQGGSEKLFF. As DNA, the CDR3 is TGTGCCAGCTCACCGCAGGGAGGGAGTGAAAAACTGTTTTTT.

The rearrangement links TRBV10-3 to TRBJ2-3; D is perhaps TRBD2 (5 bases). Germline V gene sequence: CDR1 ENHRY, CDR2 SYGVKD. Deletions cut 4 bases from V and 1 base from J, with 9 bases between. The CDR3 has 14 residues. The CDR3, as DNA: TGTGCCATCAGTGGGGGTAGCGGCACAGATACGCAGTATTTT. It codes for CAISGGSGTDTQYF.

This clone was picked up a small number of times. CDR3 bases: TGTGCCAGCTCACTTGAGGGGGAGTATGGCTACACCTTC. Its protein product is CASSLEGEYGYTF. V usage is TRBV18 and J usage is TRBJ1-2, with D perhaps TRBD1 (6 bases). Germline CDR1 is KGHSH and CDR2 is LQKENI. This CDR3 region has 13 residues. Trimming pared 4 bases from V and 5 bases from J, leaving 11 bases between.

This clone was counted only a few times. The rearrangement uses TRBV18 and TRBJ2-7, with 10 bases identical to TRBD1. Germline V gene lookup returns CDR1 KGHSH and CDR2 LQKENI. J was trimmed by 1 base and V by 5 bases; bases with no gene match: 2. The CDR3 is 14 amino acids. CDR3 in DNA: TGTGCCAGCTCAAGGGGACAGGGGTCCTACGAGCAGTACTTC. It translates to CASSRGQGSYEQYF.

The V and J genes are TRBV5-6 and TRBJ2-1, with D unclear. V gave up 5 bases and J gave up 0 bases, with 15 bases separating them. The germline gives CDR1 SGHDT, CDR2 YYEEEE. The CDR3 runs 16 residues. DNA of the CDR3: TGTGCCAGCAGACCCACGCGGTCCTCCTCCTACAATGAGCAGTTCTTC. Protein sequence: CASRPTRSSSYNEQFF.

This clone was recorded a few times. One end of the junction fails to match germline, which may point to a read error. The genes are TRBV7-7 and TRBJ2-5, with D possibly being TRBD1 (6 bases). The CDR3 loop spans 14 amino acids. From germline, CDR1 is SSHAT and CDR2 FNYEAQ (reference sequence). The CDR3 DNA sequence: TGTGCTAGCAGCGTCGGACAGTTCCAAGAGACCCAGTACTTC. Amino acid sequence: CASSVGQFQETQYF.

The chain employs TRBV2 and TRBJ2-7; 12 bases line up with TRBD1. The CDR3 sequence is 15 residues long. Germline V gene sequence: CDR1 SNHLY, CDR2 FYNNEI. V lost 2 bases, J lost 7 bases, and 6 bases stayed unmatched. CDR3 residues: CASSEQGQGAWEQYF. The CDR3 DNA sequence: TGTGCCAGCAGTGAACAGGGACAGGGGGCGTGGGAGCAGTACTTC.

This clone has more than one count but fewer than ten. This rearrangement joins TRBV29-1 to TRBJ1-4; D is perhaps TRBD1 (6 bases). The CDR3 spans 14 residues. Trimming pared 6 bases from V and 0 bases from J, leaving 11 bases between. The V gene's germline CDR1 is SQVTM and CDR2 ANQGSEA. CDR3 bases: TGCAGCGTAGAGGACAGACCAACTAATGAAAAACTGTTTTTT. Encoded protein: CSVEDRPTNEKLFF.

The gene calls are TRBV25-1 and TRBJ2-5, with TRBD2 matching over 8 bases. CDR3 size: 15 residues. Germline V CDR1 and CDR2: MGHDK, SYGVNS. After removal of 0 bases from V and 5 bases from J, the junction contained 5 bases not matched to a gene. CDR3 DNA: TGTGCCAGCAGTGAATATATCGAGCGGGGGGAGACCCAGTACTTC. Protein sequence: CASSEYIERGETQYF.

This clone has just a few counts. The chain combines TRBV6-5 with TRBJ2-5, with 9 bases matching TRBD1. Germline trimming cut 6 bases from V and 5 bases from J; bases unmatched to any gene: 7. The germline gives CDR1 MNHEY, CDR2 SVGAGI. The length of the CDR3 is 14 residues. The DNA for the CDR3 is TGTGCCAGCAGCCCTAGGACAGGGGAGGAGACCCAGTACTTC. This translates into CASSPRTGEETQYF.

This clone was observed a handful of times. The rearrangement uses TRBV7-2 and TRBJ2-7; tentative D call: TRBD1 (6 bases). This CDR3 has 14 amino acids. Trimming stripped 4 bases from V and 6 bases from J, with 16 bases between. Germline CDR1 SGHTA, CDR2 FQGNSA. CDR3 coding DNA: TGTGCCAGCAGCTGGGCGCCCGACAGGCGCGAGCAGTACTTC. Translation gives CASSWAPDRREQYF.

The gene calls are TRBV30 and TRBJ2-5, with 8 bases that match TRBD1. V shed 1 base, J shed 3 bases, and the junction held 7 bases outside the gene matches. The CDR3 has 15 residues. Germline values: CDR1 GTSNPN, CDR2 SVGIG (reference sequence). The CDR3 region has the DNA TGTGCCTGGAGTGGGCAGGGGGCCGAGGAAGAGACCCAGTACTTC. This codes for CAWSGQGAEEETQYF.

V and J are TRBV6-6 and TRBJ2-1, with TRBD2 matching over 10 bases. The germline gives CDR1 MNHNY, CDR2 SVGAGI (reference sequence). This CDR3 spans 13 amino acids. Trimming removed 8 bases from V and 10 bases from J; junction bases left unmatched: 8. The CDR3 DNA reads as TGTGCCAGCCGAGCGGGAGGGTTTAGCGAGCAGTTCTTC. It encodes CASRAGGFSEQFF.

The CDR3 loop is CASSVGFGESYEQYF. The CDR3 bases are TGTGCCAGCAGCGTAGGGTTCGGGGAGTCGTACGAGCAGTACTTC. The V gene is TRBV9, the J gene TRBJ2-7, with TRBD2 as a possible D gene (5 bases). Per the germline V gene, CDR1 is SGDLS and CDR2 is YYNGEE. The CDR3 is made up of 15 amino acids. The V gene lost 0 bases and the J gene lost 4 bases, with 14 bases spanning the gap.

This chain joins TRBV28 and TRBJ1-1; no firm D call. Germline V gives CDR1 MDHEN, CDR2 SYDVKM. The ends were cut back, 8 bases at V and 2 bases at J, with 9 bases in the middle. This CDR3 comprises 12 residues. The CDR3 coding sequence is TGTGCCAGCCAGACACCCAACACTGAAGCTTTCTTT. Its protein is CASQTPNTEAFF. The full variable domain, in which reference TRBV28 and TRBJ1-1 provide the parts outside the CDR3, is DVKVTQSSRYLVKRTGEKVFLECVQDMDHENMFWYRQDPGLGLRLIYFSYDVKMKEKGDIPEGYSVSREKKERFSLILESASTNQTSMYLCASQTPNTEAFFGQGTRLTVV.

The table lists this clone with a few counts. V usage is TRBV7-3 and J usage is TRBJ2-5; perhaps TRBD2 as D (5 bases). In germline, CDR1 is SGHTA, CDR2 FQGTGA. Trimming took 5 bases from V and 4 from J, leaving 8 bases between them. The CDR3 contains 12 residues. DNA for the CDR3: TGTGCCAGCAGCGACGGAGGAGAGACCCAGTACTTC. Residues: CASSDGGETQYF.

A word on this clone: The sample contains more than one DNA sequence encoding this CDR3. This chain uses TRBV7-2 with TRBJ2-7; D is uncertain. Trimming removed 0 bases from V and 3 bases from J, with 9 bases in between. This CDR3 spans 14 amino acids. CDR1 is SGHTA and CDR2 is FQGNSA in the germline V gene. Here the CDR3 DNA reads TGTGCCAGCAGCTTAGCGGGCAGCAGCTACGAGCAGTACTTC. Translation gives CASSLAGSSYEQYF.